This passage covers 32 T cell receptor beta chains from one sample sequenced in a study of T cell repertoires in cytomegalovirus infection. TCRdb reprocessed the reads with MiXCR, giving one entry per CDR3 protein. The data contain some 700,000 distinct CDR3 sequences, 35% to 45% of them singletons. The sample was PBMCs. These receptors were obtained from a human donor in good health (CMV status not recorded). Some clones in this sample may be carry-over from other donors' samples.

This clonotype was detected a few times. The V gene is TRBV28, the J gene TRBJ1-5; the match to TRBD1 covers 7 bases. V shed 5 bases, J shed 5 bases, and the junction held 9 bases outside the gene matches. The V gene's germline CDR1 is MDHEN and CDR2 SYDVKM. This CDR3 spans 15 amino acids. DNA for the CDR3: TGTGCCAGCAGTCCTCCAGGGGGGTCGCATCAGCCCCAGCATTTT. Its translation is CASSPPGGSHQPQHF.

There are a few counts of this clonotype. The genes are TRBV10-3 and TRBJ2-5; a weak D match, TRBD2 (5 bases). Germline V gene lookup returns CDR1 ENHRY and CDR2 SYGVKD. This CDR3 spans 11 amino acids. Deletions cut 10 bases from V and 3 bases from J, with 9 bases between. CDR3 in amino acids: CATRTEETQYF. The CDR3 nucleotides are TGTGCCACCCGGACTGAAGAGACCCAGTACTTC.

This chain joins TRBV2 and TRBJ2-3; D may be TRBD1 or TRBD2 (5 bases each). The CDR3 sequence is 14 residues long. V was cut by 3 bases and J by 10 bases, with 17 bases left in between. The germline gives CDR1 SNHLY, CDR2 FYNNEI. CDR3 nucleotide sequence: TGTGCCAGCAGTGACACCGGGACCGCGAAGGCGCAGTATTTT. Translation gives CASSDTGTAKAQYF.

About this clonotype: A read error may produce the germline difference seen at one junction end. The rearrangement links TRBV10-3 to TRBJ2-1; D could derive from TRBD1 or TRBD2 (5 bases each). The length of the CDR3 is 13 residues. Germline lookup yields CDR1 ENHRY and CDR2 SYGVKD. The CDR3 sequence is CAISRDGYNEPFF. CDR3 DNA: TGTGCCATCAGCCGGGACGGATACAATGAGCCGTTCTTC.

Concerning this clonotype: Its ends do not fully match the called genes, so a read error is possible. V and J are TRBV7-2 and TRBJ2-7; D might be TRBD2 (6 bases). CDR1 and CDR2 (germline): SGHTA, FQGNSA. This CDR3 is 14 amino acids long. The CDR3 sequence: CASSLEGLHYEQSF. For the CDR3, the DNA is TGTGCCAGCAGCTTAGAGGGACTCCACTACGAGCAGTCCTTC.

In this sample, this clonotype turned up a few times. This chain joins TRBV5-6 and TRBJ2-3; 7 nucleotides align to TRBD2. CDR1 is SGHDT and CDR2 is YYEEEE in the germline V gene. The CDR3 contains 14 residues. The J segment lost 2 bases and the V segment lost 4 bases, leaving 4 bases of the junction unmatched. DNA for the CDR3: TGTGCCAGCAGCCGGGGGGACTTCACAGATACGCAGTATTTT. Translation gives CASSRGDFTDTQYF.

V usage is TRBV7-2 and J usage is TRBJ1-5; possible D gene TRBD1, 5 bases. Trimming took 5 bases from V and 0 from J, leaving 14 bases between them. Germline CDR1 SGHTA, CDR2 FQGNSA. There are 16 residues in the CDR3. CDR3 amino acids: CASSTSGFYSNQPQHF. The CDR3 DNA follows: TGTGCCAGCAGCACCTCAGGGTTTTATAGCAATCAGCCCCAGCATTTT.

V and J are TRBV19 and TRBJ1-1; D is ambiguous. The CDR3 sequence is 11 residues long. Germline V gives CDR1 LNHDA, CDR2 SQIVND (reference sequence). Trimming pared 3 bases from V and 5 bases from J, leaving 4 bases between. The CDR3, as DNA: TGTGCCAGTAGTATGAGAACTGAAGCTTTCTTT. Protein product: CASSMRTEAFF. Using reference TRBV19 and TRBJ1-1 for the parts outside the CDR3, the full variable domain is DGGITQSPKYLFRKEGQNVTLSCEQNLNHDAMYWYRQDPGQGLRLIYYSQIVNDFQKGDIAEGYSVSREKKESFPLTVTSAQKNPTAFYLCASSMRTEAFFGQGTRLTVV.

In its sample, this clonotype was seen a few times. The V call is TRBV18, the J call TRBJ2-3; D not certain. The germline V and J ends were trimmed by 0 bases and 2 bases, with 6 bases remaining between them. The CDR3 contains 14 residues. Germline loops: CDR1 KGHSH, CDR2 LQKENI. The CDR3 coding sequence is TGTGCCAGCTCACCACCGAGAATCACAGATACGCAGTATTTT. This sequence encodes CASSPPRITDTQYF.

A few counts support this clonotype. The chain is built from TRBV27 and TRBJ1-4; tentative D call: TRBD1 (6 bases). Trimming pared 4 bases from V and 8 bases from J, leaving 20 bases between. The CDR3 totals 16 residues. In germline, CDR1 is MNHEY, CDR2 SMNVEV (reference sequence). The CDR3 is CASSSYPTGTDEKLFF. CDR3 in DNA: TGTGCCAGCAGTTCCTACCCGACAGGAACGGACGAAAAACTGTTTTTT.

The chain recombines TRBV10-3 with TRBJ2-1, with a tentative D call TRBD2 (5 bases). V was clipped by 11 bases and J by 0 bases, with 14 bases between them. Per germline, CDR1 ENHRY and CDR2 SYGVKD. The CDR3 has 14 residues. Here the CDR3 reads CAYRRISSYNEQFF. The CDR3 DNA is TGTGCCTATCGGAGGATTAGCTCCTACAATGAGCAGTTCTTC.

The V gene is TRBV11-2, the J gene TRBJ2-1; TRBD2 matches 14 bases. The CDR3 sequence is 18 residues long. Germline loops: CDR1 SGHAT, CDR2 FQNNGV. Unmatched junction bases numbered 6, after V lost 2 bases and J lost 3 bases. CDR3 in amino acids: CASSLMGLAGAFYNEQFF. The CDR3, as DNA: TGTGCCAGCAGCTTAATGGGACTAGCGGGAGCATTCTACAATGAGCAGTTCTTC. Looking up the rest from reference TRBV11-2 and TRBJ2-1 gives the full variable domain: EAGVAQSPRYKIIEKRQSVAFWCNPISGHATLYWYQQILGQGPKLLIQFQNNGVVDDSQLPKDRFSAERLKGVDSTLKIQPAKLEDSAVYLCASSLMGLAGAFYNEQFFGPGTRLTVL.

This CDR3 is CASRGTGSAKNIQYF. Here the CDR3 DNA reads TGTGCCAGCAGGGGGACAGGGTCGGCCAAAAACATTCAGTACTTC. V is TRBV25-1 and J is TRBJ2-4, with 9 positions matching TRBD1. The CDR3 is 15 amino acids. Germline V gene data show CDR1 as MGHDK and CDR2 as SYGVNS. After removal of 6 bases from V and 1 base from J, the junction contained 4 bases not matched to a gene.

In DNA form, the CDR3 reads TGTGCCAGTAGTATGGCGGACGGACTATTCTACGAGCAGTACTTC. The encoded protein is CASSMADGLFYEQYF. This rearrangement joins TRBV19 to TRBJ2-7, with TRBD2 as a possible D gene (6 bases). Germline V gene sequence: CDR1 LNHDA, CDR2 SQIVND (reference sequence). V lost 3 bases, J lost 3 bases, and 15 bases lay in between. This CDR3 is 15 amino acids long.

This chain uses TRBV4-1 with TRBJ1-5; D call uncertain. The CDR3 length is 15 residues. From germline, CDR1 is MGHRA and CDR2 YSYEKL. With 0 bases removed from V and 2 bases from J, the gap between germline ends came to 8 bases. In nucleotides, the CDR3 is TGCGCCAGCAGCCAAGATGGGATCCGCAATCAGCCCCAGCATTTT. Protein product: CASSQDGIRNQPQHF.

This clonotype has just a few counts. The V and J genes are TRBV19 and TRBJ1-5; the D is unclear. V shed 8 bases and J shed 3 bases, with 8 bases lying between them. The CDR3 totals 12 residues. CDR1 LNHDA and CDR2 SQIVND come from the germline V gene (reference sequence). The CDR3 DNA follows: TGTGCCAGTGCAAGGTACAATCAGCCCCAGCATTTT. Protein product: CASARYNQPQHF.

This clonotype was counted only a few times. The chain employs TRBV10-3 and TRBJ2-1; 10 positions agree with TRBD2. Trimming removed 0 bases from V and 3 bases from J; junction bases left unmatched: 2. Germline V CDR1 and CDR2: ENHRY, SYGVKD. The length of the CDR3 is 16 residues. CDR3 sequence (DNA): TGTGCCATCAGTGAGTCGACTAGCGGGCTCTACAATGAGCAGTTCTTC. Amino acid sequence: CAISESTSGLYNEQFF.

The chain is built from TRBV10-3 and TRBJ2-7, with 7 bases matching TRBD1. Per the germline V gene, CDR1 is ENHRY and CDR2 is SYGVKD. This CDR3 contains 11 residues. V trimming: 8 bases; J trimming: 2 bases; junction bases outside the gene matches: 0. CDR3 region: CAIGTAYEQYF. CDR3 nucleotide sequence: TGTGCCATCGGGACAGCCTACGAGCAGTACTTC.

This clonotype has at least ten counts. The chain uses TRBV7-2 and TRBJ2-3; D unresolved. The CDR3 covers 16 residues. CDR1 SGHTA and CDR2 FQGNSA come from the germline V gene. V was clipped by 1 base and J by 4 bases, with 15 bases between them. CDR3 amino acids: CASSLVRSSRSDTQYF. The CDR3 nucleotides are TGTGCCAGCAGCTTAGTACGATCCTCAAGGTCAGATACGCAGTATTTT. Full variable domain (outside the CDR3, taken from reference TRBV7-2 and TRBJ2-3): GAGVSQSPSNKVTEKGKDVELRCDPISGHTALYWYRQSLGQGLEFLIYFQGNSAPDKSGLPSDRFSAERTGGSVSTLTIQRTQQEDSAVYLCASSLVRSSRSDTQYFGPGTRLTVL.

This clonotype was seen a few times. This rearrangement joins TRBV6-1 to TRBJ1-4, with D perhaps matching TRBD1 (5 bases). V lost 0 bases, J lost 3 bases, and 14 bases lay in between. CDR1 is MNHNS and CDR2 is SASEGT in the germline V gene. The CDR3 covers 17 residues. The CDR3 sequence: CASSEAIRGSANEKLFF. As DNA, the CDR3 is TGTGCCAGCAGTGAAGCGATTCGGGGGTCAGCTAATGAAAAACTGTTTTTT.

This rearrangement joins TRBV6-1 to TRBJ2-7; the D gene is possibly TRBD2 (6 bases). The CDR3 is 14 residues long. Per the germline V gene, CDR1 is MNHNS and CDR2 is SASEGT. V lost 6 bases to trimming and J lost 6 bases, with 18 bases between them. CDR3 protein: CASRAGTIKGEQYF. Here the CDR3 DNA reads TGTGCCAGCAGGGCGGGAACTATAAAGGGCGAGCAGTACTTC.

The rearrangement links TRBV7-2 to TRBJ2-4, with D unclear. CDR3 length equals 15 residues. Between the trimmed V and J ends, which lost 7 bases and 0 bases, there was a span of 13 bases. Germline assignment: CDR1 SGHTA and CDR2 FQGNSA. The CDR3, as DNA: TGTGCCAGCACCCTAGGAACCGTAGCCAAAAACATTCAGTACTTC. It codes for CASTLGTVAKNIQYF.

This clonotype was counted only a few times. The chain links TRBV11-2 to TRBJ1-2; D unclear. The CDR3 totals 11 residues. CDR1 is SGHAT, CDR2 FQNNGV, per germline. V dropped 5 bases and J dropped 12 bases, with 13 bases sitting between them. The CDR3 nucleotides read TGTGCCAGCAGCGCCGGACTGAGGAACACCTTC. This gives the protein CASSAGLRNTF.

V gene TRBV20-1 combines with J gene TRBJ2-1; 10 bases agree with TRBD2. The CDR3 runs to 15 residues. The germline V gene has CDR1 DFQATT and CDR2 SNEGSKA (reference sequence). V lost 6 bases and J lost 9; bases outside the gene matches: 14. CDR3: CSAPAATSGKGEQFF. The CDR3 nucleotides are TGCAGTGCCCCCGCGGCTACTAGCGGGAAGGGTGAGCAGTTCTTC.

This clonotype was counted a single time. Just one base apart from a much larger clone, this may be a read error. The chain carries TRBV7-2 and TRBJ2-5; 9 bases are a match to TRBD1. The CDR3 sequence is 15 residues long. Per germline, CDR1 SGHTA and CDR2 FQGNSA. In nucleotides, the CDR3 is TGTGCCAGTTGGACAGGGGACCAATATCAAGTGACCCAGTACTTC. Translated, it gives CASWTGDQYQVTQYF.

The chain has TRBV15 and TRBJ2-3; D is ambiguous. Germline CDR1 reads LNHNV; CDR2 reads YYDKDF (reference sequence). Trimming left V 3 bases short and J 1 base short, with 14 bases between. The CDR3 consists of 16 residues. CDR3: CATSSHTASRTDTQYF. In nucleotides, the CDR3 is TGTGCCACCAGCAGTCACACGGCGTCCCGCACAGATACGCAGTATTTT.

This clonotype has at least ten counts. The chain combines TRBV7-8 with TRBJ2-7, with 12 bases matching TRBD2. Trimming removed 1 base from V and 4 bases from J; junction bases left unmatched: 2. There are 15 residues in the CDR3. Per germline, CDR1 SGHVS and CDR2 FQNEAQ. CDR3 region: CASSLGTSGDYEQYF. The DNA of the CDR3 is TGTGCCAGCAGCTTAGGGACTAGCGGGGATTACGAGCAGTACTTC.

This clonotype was counted ten times or more. CDR3 sequence reads: CASSSDQGGRYNEQFF. DNA of the CDR3: TGTGCCAGCAGTTCCGACCAAGGGGGCCGGTACAATGAGCAGTTCTTC. The V call is TRBV6-5, the J call TRBJ2-1, with 7 bases matching TRBD1. The CDR3 spans 16 residues. CDR1 is MNHEY, CDR2 SVGAGI, per germline. V was clipped by 4 bases and J by 4 bases; unmatched bases: 10.

In regard to this clonotype: The junction departs from the called germline gene at one end, perhaps through a read error. The chain uses TRBV7-2 and TRBJ1-5, with TRBD1 matching 8 bases. In germline, CDR1 is SGHTA, CDR2 FQGNSA. The CDR3 extends over 14 amino acids. CDR3 amino acids: CACSLRQGNQPQHF. The CDR3 DNA follows: TGTGCCTGCAGTCTTCGACAGGGGAATCAGCCCCAGCATTTT.

The chain links TRBV10-3 to TRBJ2-1, with D uncertain. This CDR3 spans 13 amino acids. Germline V gene lookup returns CDR1 ENHRY and CDR2 SYGVKD. V was pared by 6 bases and J by 5 bases, with 11 bases between. CDR3 nucleotide sequence: TGTGCCATCAGCCCAAGATCCGACAATGAGCAGTTCTTC. This translates into CAISPRSDNEQFF.

This chain joins TRBV20-1 and TRBJ2-1; tentatively, D is TRBD2 (5 bases). The CDR3 consists of 15 residues. Germline V gene sequence: CDR1 DFQATT, CDR2 SNEGSKA (reference sequence). The V end was cut by 3 bases, the J end by 0 bases, with 12 bases between. The CDR3 reads CSASKRILSYNEQFF. The CDR3 DNA sequence: TGCAGTGCTAGTAAGCGGATCCTCTCCTACAATGAGCAGTTCTTC.

This chain uses TRBV6-6 with TRBJ1-2; unclear D gene. Germline V gene data show CDR1 as MNHNY and CDR2 as SVGAGI (reference sequence). Trimming took off 3 bases at V and 6 bases at J, with 17 bases between the two ends. The CDR3 spans 15 residues. The CDR3 nucleotides read TGTGCCAGCAGTTATGAGGGCAGGCGAACTCATGGCTACACCTTC. Translated: CASSYEGRRTHGYTF.